This is a list of T cell receptor beta chains from one sample in a study of blood T cell repertoires in COVID-19. Only in-frame clones appear in the TCRdb table, and some are missing; sequencing was by immunoSEQ multiplex PCR. There are roughly 230,000 clones in the sample; roughly 80% occur only once, and 4.4% lies in the top ten. Sample: peripheral blood. The receptors come from a man over 45 with active or convalescent COVID-19. CDR3s include the opening cysteine and the closing phenylalanine or tryptophan. Each record gives: CDR3 DNA, CDR3 protein, D gene, J gene, clone size, V gene, CDR3 length. A D gene is named only where the DNA matches it firmly. The listing skips clone size in some rows; elsewhere it reads once, few, many or a size class.

TGTGCCAGCAGCTTGGGACAGGCAAGTACTGAAGCTTTCTTT | CASSLGQASTEAFF | TRBD1 | TRBJ1-1 | - | TRBV7-9 | 14
TGTGCCAGCAGCTCAATGAGCGGGAACACTGAAGCTTTCTTT | CASSSMSGNTEAFF | - | TRBJ1-1 | few | TRBV7-2 | 14
TGTGCCAGCAGCGTAGGTCTAGCGGGGGGGCAAGAGACCCAGTACTTC | CASSVGLAGGQETQYF | TRBD2 | TRBJ2-5 | - | TRBV9 | 16
TGTGCCAGCAGCTTGTGGGACAGGGGCAATGAGCAGTTCTTC | CASSLWDRGNEQFF | TRBD1 | TRBJ2-1 | - | TRBV5-6 | 14
TGTGCCAGCTCACCAGGACAGGGCACTGAAGCTTTCTTT | CASSPGQGTEAFF | TRBD1 | TRBJ1-1 | few | TRBV18 | 13
TGTGCCAGCAGCCTGGCTGGGCAGGGTCATCACGAGCAGTACTTC | CASSLAGQGHHEQYF | - | TRBJ2-7 | - | TRBV11-3 | 15
TGTGCCAGCAGCCGCCGGGGACAGGGACGAAGAGGGCCTGGGGCCAACGTCCTGACTTTC | CASSRRGQGRRGPGANVLTF | TRBD1 | TRBJ2-6 | - | TRBV14 | 20
TGTGCCAGCAGCGTAAAAGGGGCCACGGGAAACACCATATATTTT | CASSVKGATGNTIYF | - | TRBJ1-3 | once | TRBV9 | 15
TGTGCCAGCAGTTATGCTTCGGGAAACTATGGCTACACCTTC | CASSYASGNYGYTF | - | TRBJ1-2 | - | TRBV6-5 | 14
TGTGCCAGCAGCCAAGTTAATGCGGGGGGCGCTATTCTCTCCGGCTACACCTTC | CASSQVNAGGAILSGYTF | - | TRBJ1-2 | - | TRBV4-2 | 18
TGTGCCAGCAGTTTTAGGACACAAAACTATGGCTACACCTTC | CASSFRTQNYGYTF | - | TRBJ1-2 | - | TRBV28 | 14
TGCAGCGTTGAAGGCGCGGGGGGGGCCTACGAGCAGTACTTC | CSVEGAGGAYEQYF | TRBD2 | TRBJ2-7 | - | TRBV29-1 | 14
TGTGCCAGCAGCCAAGGGGGGACAGGGATTGAAAAACTGTTTTTT | CASSQGGTGIEKLFF | TRBD1 | TRBJ1-4 | - | TRBV3-1/TRBV3-2 | 15
TGTGCCAGCAGTATCTCCTCTGGAAACACCATATATTTT | CASSISSGNTIYF | - | TRBJ1-3 | - | TRBV2 | 13
TGTGCCAGCAGCCGAGGGACTCCCGCCTACGAGCAGTACTTC | CASSRGTPAYEQYF | - | TRBJ2-7 | - | TRBV7-8 | 14
TGTGCCAGTAGTCTCCGGGACAGGAAGGGGGAGACCCAGTACTTC | CASSLRDRKGETQYF | TRBD1 | TRBJ2-5 | - | TRBV19 | 15
TGTGCCAGCAGCTTAACTAGCTGGGAGCGCTCCACAGATACGCAGTATTTT | CASSLTSWERSTDTQYF | - | TRBJ2-3 | - | TRBV11-2 | 17
TGTGCCAGCAGTTTAGCGGCACGTACGCAGTATTTT | CASSLAARTQYF | - | TRBJ2-3 | once | TRBV12-3/TRBV12-4 | 12
TGTGCCAGCAGTTACTCCCCAGGGCTTAACACTGAAGCTTTCTTT | CASSYSPGLNTEAFF | - | TRBJ1-1 | - | TRBV6-5 | 15
TGTGCCAGCAGTTTCTGGTCAGGGGGCGCGTTGGGAGAGCAGTACTTC | CASSFWSGGALGEQYF | TRBD1 | TRBJ2-7 | once | TRBV27 | 16
TGTGCCAGCTCTTATGAAGGGAGGGAATCCTACGAGCAGTACTTC | CASSYEGRESYEQYF | TRBD2 | TRBJ2-7 | - | TRBV6-5 | 15
TGTGCCTGGAGACCGGCAGGGAGGGAGACCCAGTACTTC | CAWRPAGRETQYF | - | TRBJ2-5 | - | TRBV30 | 13
TGTGCCAGCAGTTTTTGGGACAGGGAGTATGGCTACACCTTC | CASSFWDREYGYTF | TRBD1 | TRBJ1-2 | - | TRBV6-6 | 14
TGCGCCAGCAGCCAAGATTTCGCGGGAGGCGGCGGGGCTTTCTTT | CASSQDFAGGGGAFF | - | TRBJ1-1 | - | TRBV4-3 | 15
TGTGCTAGTGGTTTGGTACGGGGAAGGGAGCAACCAGATAATTCACCCCTCCACTTT | CASGLVRGREQPDNSPLHF | - | TRBJ1-6 | - | TRBV12-5 | 19
TGTGCCAGCAGCCGACTAGCGGGGGGGAGCTCCTACAATGAGCAGTTCTTC | CASSRLAGGSSYNEQFF | TRBD2 | TRBJ2-1 | - | TRBV7-7 | 17
TGTGCCAGCAGCTTAGGGGCTGGCTCTGGAAACACCATATATTTT | CASSLGAGSGNTIYF | - | TRBJ1-3 | - | TRBV7-6 | 15
TGTGCTAGCAGCCACCTACAGGGGGAGAACGAGCAGTACTTC | CASSHLQGENEQYF | TRBD1 | TRBJ2-7 | - | TRBV3-1/TRBV3-2 | 14
TGTGCCAGCAGCTCAGGGACAGAACAGCCCCAGCATTTT | CASSSGTEQPQHF | TRBD1 | TRBJ1-5 | - | TRBV7-6 | 13
TGTGCCAGCAGCTTAGTAGGGGGCCGGCAGTACAATGAGCAGTTCTTC | CASSLVGGRQYNEQFF | TRBD1 | TRBJ2-1 | - | TRBV7-2 | 16
TGTGCCAGCAGCTTAGGGGGGGAGGCTTCACCCCTCCACTTT | CASSLGGEASPLHF | - | TRBJ1-6 | - | TRBV7-6 | 14
TGTGCCAGCAGCGGGGGGGCCACAGATACGCAGTATTTT | CASSGGATDTQYF | TRBD2 | TRBJ2-3 | - | TRBV2 | 13
TGTGCCAGCAGCGGACAGGAACAAGAGACCCAGTACTTC | CASSGQEQETQYF | TRBD1 | TRBJ2-5 | - | TRBV12-3/TRBV12-4 | 13
TGTGCCAGCAGCAGGACGGGGGTCCAAGAGACCCAGTACTTC | CASSRTGVQETQYF | - | TRBJ2-5 | - | TRBV7-2 | 14
TGCGCCAGCAGCACCGGACTAGCGGGGGACTATAGCACAGATACGCAGTATTTT | CASSTGLAGDYSTDTQYF | TRBD2 | TRBJ2-3 | - | TRBV5-1 | 18
TGTGCCACCGGCGACAGGGGAGGAGAGACCCAGTACTTC | CATGDRGGETQYF | TRBD1 | TRBJ2-5 | - | TRBV15 | 13
TGCAGTGCTAGAACAACAGGGGAAGCTTTCTTT | CSARTTGEAFF | - | TRBJ1-1 | - | TRBV20-1 | 11
TGTGCCAGCAGCCAAGATTTTGAAGCGGGAGGTTCATATACGCAGTATTTT | CASSQDFEAGGSYTQYF | TRBD2 | TRBJ2-3 | once | TRBV4-2 | 17
TGTGCCAGCTCAAGGGACAGCTCTGGAAACACCATATATTTT | CASSRDSSGNTIYF | TRBD1 | TRBJ1-3 | few | TRBV18 | 14
TGTGCCAGCAGTTACTCGGGGGGATCTAATGAAAAACTGTTTTTT | CASSYSGGSNEKLFF | - | TRBJ1-4 | - | TRBV6-6 | 15
TGTGCCAGCAGCGGTGGGTCTAGCGTTATCACAGATACGCAGTATTTT | CASSGGSSVITDTQYF | - | TRBJ2-3 | - | TRBV9 | 16
TGTGCCAGCCAGGGGTTCTCCTACGAGCAGTACTTC | CASQGFSYEQYF | - | TRBJ2-7 | - | TRBV25-1 | 12
TGTGCCTGGAGGAGACAGGGGGCGCGTGGGGAGCAGTACTTC | CAWRRQGARGEQYF | TRBD1 | TRBJ2-7 | - | TRBV30 | 14
TGTGCCAGCAGCTCTTCGGGGTTAGGCTACACCTTC | CASSSSGLGYTF | - | TRBJ1-2 | few | TRBV7-2 | 12
TGTGCCAGCAGCCACGGGGGAGCCTGGGATGAGCAGTTCTTC | CASSHGGAWDEQFF | - | TRBJ2-1 | once | TRBV7-3 | 14
TGTGCCAGCAGCGTAGGAAGCGGGGACAACACCGGGGAGCTGTTTTTT | CASSVGSGDNTGELFF | TRBD2 | TRBJ2-2 | - | TRBV9 | 16
TGTGCCAGCAGCTCCGGGACAGGGACCTCTGGAAACACCATATATTTT | CASSSGTGTSGNTIYF | TRBD1 | TRBJ1-3 | - | TRBV7-8 | 16
TGTGCCAGCAGCTCTCTAGCGGGGGGCCCATACAATGAGCAGTTCTTC | CASSSLAGGPYNEQFF | TRBD2 | TRBJ2-1 | - | TRBV9 | 16
TGCGCCAGCAGCCAAGAAACCGCCGGGACTCCCCAAGAGACCCAGTACTTC | CASSQETAGTPQETQYF | - | TRBJ2-5 | few | TRBV4-3 | 17
TGTGCCAGCCGCCGAGACGGGACTCCAAGCGAGCAGTACTTC | CASRRDGTPSEQYF | - | TRBJ2-7 | - | TRBV6-2/TRBV6-3 | 14
TGTGCCAGCAGCCAGGAGGTGAGGAGCTATGGCTACACCTTC | CASSQEVRSYGYTF | - | TRBJ1-2 | - | TRBV3-1/TRBV3-2 | 14
TGTGCCAGCAGCCTACCGGGACTAGCGCGAGGGCCCCAGTACTTC | CASSLPGLARGPQYF | TRBD2 | TRBJ2-5 | few | TRBV13 | 15
TGCGCCAGCAGCCAAGAAACTAGCGGGGGGGACTATGAGCAGTTCTTC | CASSQETSGGDYEQFF | TRBD2 | TRBJ2-1 | - | TRBV4-3 | 16
TGTGCCAGCAGTTACCCGGGACAGCAGGATCAGCCCCAGCATTTT | CASSYPGQQDQPQHF | TRBD1 | TRBJ1-5 | - | TRBV28 | 15
TGTGCCAGCAGCTTTTCAGGGAGGGGTGAGCAGTTCTTC | CASSFSGRGEQFF | TRBD2 | TRBJ2-1 | - | TRBV7-3 | 13